A single sample is the source of the 11 T cell receptor beta chains below, sequenced in a study of T cell repertoires in cytomegalovirus infection. In TCRdb, the reads were re-called with MiXCR into one record per CDR3 protein. Of 350,000 to 400,000 distinct CDR3 sequences in the sample, about 32% were seen once. Their antigens remain unidentified. The sample was cultured PBMCs, taken from culture after CMV antigen stimulation. The receptors derive from a human donor in good health (CMV status not recorded). Some clones in this sample may be carry-over from other donors' samples.

The V call is TRBV28, the J call TRBJ1-2, with D unresolved. Germline values: CDR1 MDHEN, CDR2 SYDVKM. The CDR3 length is 13 residues. The V and J ends lost 6 bases and 8 bases respectively, with 16 bases between them. In DNA form, the CDR3 reads TGTGCCAGCAGACAGCTCGTGCGTTGGGGCTACACCTTC. The encoded protein is CASRQLVRWGYTF.

The genes are TRBV5-4 and TRBJ2-7, with 8 bases lining up with TRBD1. The trim removed 3 bases at V and 5 bases at J, leaving 10 bases unmatched. Germline-derived CDR1 and CDR2 are SGHNT and YYREEE (reference sequence). This CDR3 is 15 amino acids long. The CDR3 region has the DNA TGTGCCAGCAGCTCAGACAGGGGTGTATACAACGAGCAGTACGTC. Its translation: CASSSDRGVYNEQYV.

This clonotype was detected ten times or more. This chain joins TRBV20-1 and TRBJ1-6, with D possibly being TRBD1 (5 bases). V was trimmed by 4 bases and J by 7 bases, leaving 20 bases between them. CDR1 and CDR2 from the germline V gene are DFQATT and SNEGSKA (reference sequence). This CDR3 has 16 amino acids. The CDR3: CSAKRQIRFGNSPLHF. CDR3 bases: TGCAGTGCTAAAAGACAGATTCGGTTCGGCAATTCACCCCTCCACTTT.

The sample holds many counts of this clonotype. The chain employs TRBV7-2 and TRBJ1-2; the match to TRBD1 covers 7 bases. Germline lookup yields CDR1 SGHTA and CDR2 FQGNSA. Trimming removed 1 base from V and 0 bases from J; junction bases left unmatched: 8. The CDR3 contains 17 residues. CDR3 DNA: TGTGCCAGCAGCTTAGTTTCCACGACAGGGACTAACTATGGCTACACCTTC. This sequence encodes CASSLVSTTGTNYGYTF.

V usage is TRBV6-2 or TRBV6-3 and J usage is TRBJ2-1; 11 nucleotides agree with TRBD2. Germline assignment: CDR1 MNHEY and CDR2 SVGEGT. CDR3 size: 18 residues. V trimming: 0 bases; J trimming: 6 bases; junction bases outside the gene matches: 10. The CDR3 here is CASSYSTAGLAGLNEQFF. The CDR3 DNA is TGTGCCAGCAGTTACTCGACGGCCGGACTAGCGGGTCTCAATGAGCAGTTCTTC.

This rearrangement joins TRBV28 to TRBJ2-7, with D perhaps TRBD2 (6 bases). The length of the CDR3 is 16 residues. CDR1 and CDR2 from the germline V gene are MDHEN and SYDVKM. V was pared by 4 bases and J by 2 bases, with 18 bases between. The CDR3 nucleotides read TGTGCCAGCAGTTCTCCTGCCGGGACTGGCACCTACGAGCAGTACGTC. It specifies CASSSPAGTGTYEQYV.

This clonotype was found a few times. The chain recombines TRBV7-6 with TRBJ2-5; 10 bases are a match to TRBD1. This CDR3 is 17 amino acids long. In germline, CDR1 is SGHVS, CDR2 FNYEAQ. Trimming took 4 bases from V and 5 from J; bases not matched to a gene: 13. CDR3 sequence: CASSSPGTGVSGETQYF. The DNA of the CDR3 is TGTGCCAGCAGCTCCCCCGGGACAGGGGTGTCAGGGGAGACCCAGTACTTC.

In its sample, this clonotype was seen a few times. V usage is TRBV7-2 and J usage is TRBJ1-5; possibly TRBD1 for D (6 bases). Germline-derived CDR1 and CDR2 are SGHTA and FQGNSA. The CDR3 consists of 14 residues. V lost 5 bases, J lost 4 bases, and 12 bases lay in between. CDR3 in amino acids: CASSTVTGNQPQHF. CDR3 sequence (DNA): TGTGCCAGCAGCACAGTTACAGGGAATCAGCCCCAGCATTTT. Combining the CDR3 with reference TRBV7-2 and TRBJ1-5 gives the whole variable domain GAGVSQSPSNKVTEKGKDVELRCDPISGHTALYWYRQSLGQGLEFLIYFQGNSAPDKSGLPSDRFSAERTGGSVSTLTIQRTQQEDSAVYLCASSTVTGNQPQHFGDGTRLSIL.

This clonotype has just a few counts. The chain carries TRBV11-2 and TRBJ1-6; 8 bases are a match to TRBD1. The CDR3 is made up of 17 amino acids. The V gene's germline CDR1 is SGHAT and CDR2 FQNNGV. Trimming took 5 bases from V and 8 from J; bases not matched to a gene: 14. The CDR3 is CASSQNPDRGRDSPLHF. Written as DNA, the CDR3 is TGTGCCAGCAGCCAAAACCCTGACAGGGGAAGGGATTCACCCCTCCACTTT.

The chain employs TRBV6-8 and TRBJ2-7; D possibly corresponds to TRBD1 (5 bases). Per the germline V gene, CDR1 is MNHGY and CDR2 is SAAAGT. The CDR3 spans 11 residues. V lost 6 bases and J 3 bases, leaving 6 bases between the germline ends. CDR3 amino acids: CASRDSYEQYF. The CDR3 nucleotides are TGTGCCAGCAGAGACAGCTACGAGCAGTACTTC.

CDR3 nucleotides: TGCGCCAGCAGCCAATCGACAGGTCTGGATCAGCCCCAGCATTTT. It specifies CASSQSTGLDQPQHF. The V gene is TRBV4-1, the J gene TRBJ1-5, with D perhaps TRBD1 (6 bases). The V gene's germline CDR1 is MGHRA and CDR2 YSYEKL. The CDR3 contains 15 residues. V gave up 2 bases and J gave up 5 bases, with 13 bases separating them.